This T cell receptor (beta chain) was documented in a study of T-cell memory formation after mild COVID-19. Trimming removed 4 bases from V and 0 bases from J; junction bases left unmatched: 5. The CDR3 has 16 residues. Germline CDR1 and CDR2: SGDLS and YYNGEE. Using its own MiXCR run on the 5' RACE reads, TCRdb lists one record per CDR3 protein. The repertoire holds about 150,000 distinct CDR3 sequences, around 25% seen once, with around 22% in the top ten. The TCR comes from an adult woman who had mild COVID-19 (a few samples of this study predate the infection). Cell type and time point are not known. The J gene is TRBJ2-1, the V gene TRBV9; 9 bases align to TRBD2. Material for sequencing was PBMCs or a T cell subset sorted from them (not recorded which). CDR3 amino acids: CASSPSGGFSYNEQFF. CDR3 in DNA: TGTGCCAGCAGCCCCAGCGGGGGGTTCTCCTACAATGAGCAGTTCTTC.